The 24 T cell receptor beta chains given below trace back to one sample, sequenced in a study of T cells in Graves' hyperthyroidism and ophthalmopathy. There were TCR beta CDR3 regions amplified from RNA transcripts. In the first-round RT-PCR of the TCR CDR3, the HTBI primer set was used. TCRdb itself ran the multiplex PCR reads through MiXCR, one entry per CDR3 protein. The sample contains roughly 260,000 distinct CDR3 sequences, 14% to 15% of which appear only once. The sequenced sample was blood. The receptors derive from a woman aged 40-49 years with Graves' hyperthyroidism that later progressed to Graves' ophthalmopathy.

The genes are TRBV5-1 and TRBJ1-3; D gene ambiguous. Germline CDR1 is SGHRS and CDR2 is YFSETQ. V was shortened by 4 bases and J by 0 bases, with 11 bases between the two germline ends. The CDR3 loop spans 15 amino acids. The CDR3 DNA reads TGCGCCAGCAGCCCGCTGGACCTCTCTGGAAACACCATATATTTT. Amino acids: CASSPLDLSGNTIYF.

A word on this clonotype: One junction end disagrees with the germline gene, perhaps due to a read error. J is TRBJ2-7 and V is TRBV11-2; 9 bases agree with TRBD2. CDR1 and CDR2 from the germline V gene are SGHAT and FQNNGV. The CDR3 contains 19 residues. The CDR3 bases are TGTGCCAGCAGCAATCCCGCCGGCGGGCTAGCGGGATTATGGTACGAGCACTACTTC. This sequence encodes CASSNPAGGLAGLWYEHYF.

This clonotype has just a few counts. The chain combines TRBV5-1 with TRBJ2-5; TRBD1 is a possible D gene (7 bases). V lost 3 bases to trimming and J lost 1 base, with 10 bases between them. The CDR3 loop spans 14 amino acids. The germline V gene encodes CDR1 SGHRS and CDR2 YFSETQ. The CDR3 DNA follows: TGCGCCAGCAGCTGGGGGGACAGCCAAGAGACCCAGTACTTC. Amino acids: CASSWGDSQETQYF.

The chain combines TRBV7-2 with TRBJ2-7; tentative D call: TRBD2 (7 bases). This CDR3 has 17 residues. The V gene's germline CDR1 is SGHTA and CDR2 FQGNSA. Trimming pared 3 bases from V and 9 bases from J, leaving 27 bases between. The CDR3: CASSFPGPRGPGNRQYF. Here the CDR3 DNA reads TGTGCCAGCAGCTTCCCGGGACCGCGGGGGCCCGGTAATCGGCAGTACTTC.

The chain is built from TRBV6-1 and TRBJ2-7; maybe TRBD1 (6 bases). V lost 7 bases to trimming and J lost 2 bases, with 15 bases between them. There are 14 residues in the CDR3. Germline CDR1 MNHNS, CDR2 SASEGT. CDR3 sequence: CASKHVQGTYEQYF. The CDR3 DNA sequence: TGTGCCAGCAAACACGTCCAGGGGACCTACGAGCAGTACTTC.

This sequence joins TRBV11-2 and TRBJ2-5, with TRBD2 matching 15 bases. This CDR3 comprises 20 residues. V lost 4 bases to trimming and J lost 7 bases; unmatched junction nucleotides: 19. Germline V gene data show CDR1 as SGHAT and CDR2 as FQNNGV. Here the CDR3 reads CASSSQPGLAGGLKRTTQYF. DNA for the CDR3: TGTGCCAGCAGCTCGCAACCGGGACTAGCGGGAGGCCTGAAAAGAACGACCCAGTACTTC.

This clonotype was counted many times. V is TRBV20-1 and J is TRBJ2-2; maybe TRBD2 (6 bases). Germline CDR1 and CDR2: DFQATT and SNEGSKA (reference sequence). The CDR3 extends over 13 amino acids. V lost 3 bases and J 4 bases, leaving 9 bases between the germline ends. CDR3: CSARRGGTGELFF. CDR3 nucleotide sequence: TGCAGTGCTAGGAGGGGAGGCACCGGGGAGCTGTTTTTT.

This clonotype was counted a few times. The V gene is TRBV3-1, the J gene TRBJ2-1, with 10 bases identical to TRBD1. The CDR3 loop spans 15 amino acids. Losses at the gene ends were 4 bases for V and 7 bases for J; bases not matched to a gene: 7. The germline V gene encodes CDR1 LGHDT and CDR2 YNNKEL (reference sequence). The CDR3: CASSRRQGAGNEQFF. In DNA form, the CDR3 reads TGTGCCAGCAGCCGCCGACAGGGGGCGGGAAATGAGCAGTTCTTC.

This clonotype was picked up many times. The J gene is TRBJ2-5, the V gene TRBV20-1; D is ambiguous. CDR1 and CDR2 from the germline V gene are DFQATT and SNEGSKA (reference sequence). Trimming stripped 3 bases from V and 4 bases from J, with 21 bases between. The CDR3 has 16 amino acids. The CDR3 spells CSARETARTPLETQYF. As DNA, the CDR3 is TGCAGTGCTAGGGAAACCGCCCGGACCCCCTTAGAGACCCAGTACTTC.

The chain uses TRBV4-2 and TRBJ2-5; tentative D call: TRBD1 (6 bases). V dropped 4 bases and J dropped 2 bases, with 14 bases sitting between them. The CDR3 has 15 amino acids. Germline-derived CDR1 and CDR2 are LGHNA and YNFKEQ. Here the CDR3 reads CASSPDRSNQETQYF. CDR3 DNA sequence: TGTGCCAGCAGCCCAGACAGGAGTAATCAAGAGACCCAGTACTTC.

This clonotype was counted at least ten times. This chain connects TRBV5-1 to TRBJ1-1; 7 bases map to TRBD1. The CDR3 has 16 amino acids. With V trimmed by 2 bases and J by 7 bases, 14 bases remained unmatched. The germline CDR1 and CDR2 sequences are SGHRS and YFSETQ. CDR3 residues: CASSFIPRTGYVEAFF. CDR3 nucleotide sequence: TGCGCCAGCAGCTTCATCCCCCGGACAGGCTATGTTGAAGCTTTCTTT.

This clonotype was observed a handful of times. This rearrangement joins TRBV7-8 to TRBJ1-5; 11 bases agree with TRBD1. The V segment lost 5 bases and the J segment 1 base; nucleotides outside the gene matches: 4. Germline CDR1 reads SGHVS; CDR2 reads FQNEAQ. CDR3 size: 16 residues. The CDR3 coding sequence is TGTGCCAGCAGCGAGGACAGGGGGCTGAGCAATCAGCCCCAGCATTTT. This encodes CASSEDRGLSNQPQHF. Filled out from reference TRBV7-8 and TRBJ1-5, the complete variable domain reads GAGVSQSPRYKVAKRGQDVALRCDPISGHVSLFWYQQALGQGPEFLTYFQNEAQLDKSGLPSDRFFAERPEGSVSTLKIQRTQQEDSAVYLCASSEDRGLSNQPQHFGDGTRLSIL.

As for this clonotype: It may be a read error: a sequence one base away is much more abundant. V usage is TRBV28 and J usage is TRBJ2-7; the match to TRBD2 covers 7 bases. The J call could be wrong; TRBJ2-1 is a better fit for the DNA end. The germline CDR1 and CDR2 sequences are MDHEN and SYDVKM. The CDR3 has 13 amino acids. Here the CDR3 reads CAMAPRGVYEQFF. The CDR3 DNA follows: TGTGCCATGGCACCACGGGGGGTCTACGAGCAGTTCTTC.

This clonotype was observed at least ten times. The chain couples TRBV15 to TRBJ1-1; TRBD1 aligns across 9 bases. Germline-derived CDR1 and CDR2 are LNHNV and YYDKDF (reference sequence). The length of the CDR3 is 14 residues. Trimming took 9 bases from V and 0 from J; bases not matched to a gene: 5. This CDR3 reads CATGGQGMNTEAFF. As DNA, the CDR3 is TGTGCCACGGGCGGACAGGGGATGAACACTGAAGCTTTCTTT.

This clonotype was found many times. The chain couples TRBV13 to TRBJ2-2; D remains ambiguous. Trimming took off 0 bases at V and 5 bases at J, with 7 bases between the two ends. CDR3 length equals 14 residues. Per germline, CDR1 PRHDT and CDR2 FYEKMQ (reference sequence). The CDR3 region is CASSLGETTGELFF. DNA of the CDR3: TGTGCCAGCAGCTTAGGAGAGACGACCGGGGAGCTGTTTTTT.

This clonotype was detected many times. The chain carries TRBV30 and TRBJ2-3; D is possibly TRBD1 (6 bases). The CDR3 runs to 12 residues. V was trimmed by 4 bases and J by 7 bases, leaving 12 bases between them. Germline lookup yields CDR1 GTSNPN and CDR2 SVGIG (reference sequence). DNA of the CDR3: TGTGCCTGGAATCTGGGGGCCCATACGCAGTATTTT. This sequence encodes CAWNLGAHTQYF. Filled out from reference TRBV30 and TRBJ2-3, the complete variable domain reads SQTIHQWPATLVQPVGSPLSLECTVEGTSNPNLYWYRQAAGRGLQLLFYSVGIGQISSEVPQNLSASRPQDRQFILSSKKLLLSDSGFYLCAWNLGAHTQYFGPGTRLTVL.

This clonotype has just a few counts. V usage is TRBV7-7 and J usage is TRBJ2-1, with TRBD2 matching over 7 bases. Germline CDR1 reads SSHAT; CDR2 reads FNYEAQ (reference sequence). The CDR3 totals 13 residues. CDR3 residues: CASGNYLNNEQFF. In nucleotides, the CDR3 is TGTGCAAGCGGGAACTACCTTAACAATGAGCAGTTCTTC.

This clonotype was seen many times. This sequence joins TRBV11-2 and TRBJ2-7; the match to TRBD2 covers 11 bases. Trimming removed 5 bases from V and 3 bases from J; junction bases left unmatched: 6. CDR3 length: 15 residues. Per the germline V gene, CDR1 is SGHAT and CDR2 is FQNNGV. CDR3: CASSPGTSGFYEQYF. The CDR3 DNA follows: TGTGCCAGCAGCCCCGGGACTAGCGGATTCTACGAGCAGTACTTC.

This clonotype was counted between two and nine times. This rearrangement joins TRBV27 to TRBJ2-7; tentatively, D is TRBD2 (7 bases). The germline CDR1 and CDR2 sequences are MNHEY and SMNVEV (reference sequence). CDR3 length equals 13 residues. The V gene lost 6 bases and the J gene lost 7 bases, with 16 bases spanning the gap. The CDR3 DNA reads TGTGCCAGCAGGGGGGGGGGGGGCGCGGAGCAGTACTTC. It yields the protein CASRGGGGAEQYF.

This clonotype was detected many times. The genes are TRBV30 and TRBJ2-7; 10 nucleotides agree with TRBD1. Germline trimming cut 3 bases from V and 0 bases from J; bases unmatched to any gene: 2. CDR1 is GTSNPN, CDR2 SVGIG, per germline (reference sequence). This CDR3 region has 14 residues. The CDR3 sequence: CAWRWTGGSYEQYF. The CDR3 DNA reads TGTGCCTGGAGATGGACAGGGGGCTCCTACGAGCAGTACTTC. The variable domain in full, completed from reference TRBV30 and TRBJ2-7, reads SQTIHQWPATLVQPVGSPLSLECTVEGTSNPNLYWYRQAAGRGLQLLFYSVGIGQISSEVPQNLSASRPQDRQFILSSKKLLLSDSGFYLCAWRWTGGSYEQYFGPGTRLTVT.

Many counts were recorded for this clonotype. V and J are TRBV28 and TRBJ1-4; 7 nucleotides match TRBD1. J gave up 8 bases and V 5 bases, and 11 bases lay outside the gene matches. The CDR3 has 15 residues. From germline, CDR1 is MDHEN and CDR2 SYDVKM. The CDR3 loop reads CASSPQTGLKEKLFF. CDR3 sequence (DNA): TGTGCCAGCAGTCCTCAGACAGGGTTAAAGGAAAAACTGTTTTTT.

This clonotype was seen at least ten times. The chain couples TRBV4-1 to TRBJ2-7; perhaps TRBD2 as D (7 bases). Per the germline V gene, CDR1 is MGHRA and CDR2 is YSYEKL. V dropped 1 base and J dropped 2 bases, with 9 bases sitting between them. The CDR3 has 14 amino acids. CDR3 in DNA: TGCGCCAGCAGCCAAGGAGGGGGGGCCTACGAGCAGTACTTC. Translated, it gives CASSQGGGAYEQYF.

This clonotype was seen only a few times. This chain joins TRBV6-2 or TRBV6-3 and TRBJ1-6; TRBD1 agrees at 8 bases. Germline assignment: CDR1 MNHEY and CDR2 SVGEGT. V lost 5 bases and J lost 6; bases outside the gene matches: 9. The CDR3 extends over 16 amino acids. CDR3 sequence (DNA): TGTGCCAGCAGTGCAATTCGGACAGGGATTAATTCACCCCTCCACTTT. Translated: CASSAIRTGINSPLHF.

This clonotype was seen many times. This chain connects TRBV4-1 to TRBJ1-2; D gene ambiguous. The V and J ends lost 2 bases and 2 bases respectively, with 12 bases between them. The CDR3 is 15 residues long. Germline CDR1 MGHRA, CDR2 YSYEKL. The CDR3 DNA follows: TGCGCCAGCAGCCAAAGGTCCTACGGCAACTATGGCTACACCTTC. This encodes CASSQRSYGNYGYTF.